This T cell receptor (beta chain) was observed in a study of post-analysis software for immune sequencing data. Every TCR beta cDNA library bore unique molecular identifiers. Input of roughly 0.95 to 11 million T cells yielded a few hundred thousand cDNA molecules. TCRdb used MiXCR to reprocess the PCR reads, holding one entry per CDR3 protein. The sample includes 380,000 or so distinct CDR3 sequences, less than 40% of them seen just once. This clonotype was seen a few times. Its target is unknown. The length of the CDR3 is 15 residues. With 3 bases clipped from V and 5 bases from J, the junction kept 12 bases outside the gene matches. CDR1 is DFQATT and CDR2 is SNEGSKA in the germline V gene (reference sequence). Study-level results: TRBV segments more frequent in patients than in controls numbered several and included TRBV5-6, TRBV5-1 and TRBV20-1.

Sequenced: blood. The rearrangement joins TRBV20-1 to TRBJ2-5; 7 bases match TRBD2. The source is a girl under 18 with multiple sclerosis. CDR3 sequence (DNA): TGCAGTGCTAGCTTCGGGGGGAATGCCTACGAGACCCAGTACTTC. Protein: CSASFGGNAYETQYF.